This T cell receptor beta chain was found in a study of neurological immune-mediated disorders (dated by TCRdb to between 2018 and 2021). Study-wide context: The study compared peripheral blood TCR-beta repertoires of HTLV-I-associated myelopathy (HAM/TSP) patients, multiple sclerosis patients and healthy controls using UMI-based sequencing. Longitudinal HAM/TSP and healthy donors were sampled at 3 time-points each (about 3-40 month intervals). The cohort was made up of 60 to 75 subjects, consisting of roughly 14 HAM/TSP patients, 35 or so multiple sclerosis patients and 20 healthy controls. Alongside PBMC samples, the set of some 98 TCR-beta libraries contained longitudinal samples, technical triplicates, and paired CD4+ and CD8+ T-cell subsets that had been sorted. Study-wide conclusions, independent of this receptor: TCR clonal expansion was highest in HAM/TSP patients and lowest in MS patients, with MS patients falling below even healthy controls. No identical CDR3 amino acid sequences were found to be shared among expanded clones across subjects, suggesting that TCR-beta repertoires were private in all groups.

To synthesize cDNA, template-switch 5'RACE was performed with a primer carrying a 10-nucleotide random unique molecular identifier so that each TCR transcript was tagged. Over 190 million TCR-beta sequences, covering 15-18 subjects, were produced in each sequencing run. Total RNA was extracted with the RNeasy kit. The KAPA Real-time Library Amplification kit was used to amplify TCR-beta VDJ regions with primers targeting the TCR constant region and the 5'RACE anchor. Sample indexes and Illumina adaptors were added in a first PCR, and a second PCR then increased library yield. After Ampure bead purification, the roughly 650 bp TCR product was size-selected on a 2% E-gel SizeSelection system. Before pooling, libraries had their quality checked on a Bioanalyzer, their concentration measured with Qubit, and their quantity determined with the Kapa Library Quantification kit. Libraries were sequenced paired-end 2 x 150 bp on an Illumina HiSeq 2500. To increase sequence diversity, 25-30% phiX was spiked into each library pool. In the authors' own workflow: The UMI-based MiGEC pipeline processed quality-filtered reads and removed over 80% of raw TCR sequences during error correction. VDJ genes were aligned to IMGT germline references, and clonotypes were defined by unique CDR3 amino acid sequence plus V-J genes. Clonal expansion, Shannon diversity and CDR3 relatedness (CalcPairwiseDistances, ClusterSamples) were evaluated with VDJtools, and phylogenetic trees were built with CLCbio workbench. Expanded clones were defined as having at least 8 unique UMIs, based on coefficient-of-variation modelling across technical triplicates. TCRdb reprocessed the public reads (quality trimming at Q25 with fastp, clone calling with MiXCR) and kept in-frame beta chains. Each entry merges the rows of one CDR3 protein and shows their most common DNA and genes. TCRdb, not the original authors, processed these V and J calls. This sample lists about 33,000 distinct CDR3 sequences; around 13% were detected once. The ten largest clones take up around 2.5% of the sample.

From its cysteine to its phenylalanine, the CDR3 spans 15 amino acids. Of the read, only the CDR3 DNA is kept; its 45 bases are in frame from base 1. Here V drops 5 bases and J drops 1 base, and the junction holds 7 bases not matched to any gene. CDR1 and CDR2 (SGHTA, FQGTGA) derive from the germline V gene. This clonotype showed up many times. Its antigen remains undetermined. No base-level quality is on record; no much larger clone is a single base apart. The meaning of the sample's time point label: longitudinal time-point 2. The healthy controls were volunteers from a blood bank in Maryland, USA. For the unsorted PBMC libraries, 2 million PBMCs were stored in RNAlater at -80 degrees C until RNA extraction and were used to generate the libraries. PBMCs were separated from peripheral blood using Ficoll-Hypaque density gradient centrifugation and then cryopreserved in liquid nitrogen.

This sequence uses TRBV7-3 and TRBJ1-1; the junction holds 7 bases that match TRBD1. The sequenced sample was PBMCs. The source is a woman in her thirties or forties in good health. The encoded CDR3 is CASSPTGTENTEAFF. The bases are TGTGCCAGCAGCCCAACCGGGACAGAGAACACTGAAGCTTTCTTT. Outside the CDR3, residues come from the reference TRBV7-3 and TRBJ1-1 proteins, so the full variable domain is: GAGVSQTPSNKVTEKGKYVELRCDPISGHTALYWYRQSLGQGPEFLIYFQGTGAADDSGLPNDRFFAVRPEGSVSTLKIQRTERGDSAVYLCASSPTGTENTEAFFGQGTRLTVV.